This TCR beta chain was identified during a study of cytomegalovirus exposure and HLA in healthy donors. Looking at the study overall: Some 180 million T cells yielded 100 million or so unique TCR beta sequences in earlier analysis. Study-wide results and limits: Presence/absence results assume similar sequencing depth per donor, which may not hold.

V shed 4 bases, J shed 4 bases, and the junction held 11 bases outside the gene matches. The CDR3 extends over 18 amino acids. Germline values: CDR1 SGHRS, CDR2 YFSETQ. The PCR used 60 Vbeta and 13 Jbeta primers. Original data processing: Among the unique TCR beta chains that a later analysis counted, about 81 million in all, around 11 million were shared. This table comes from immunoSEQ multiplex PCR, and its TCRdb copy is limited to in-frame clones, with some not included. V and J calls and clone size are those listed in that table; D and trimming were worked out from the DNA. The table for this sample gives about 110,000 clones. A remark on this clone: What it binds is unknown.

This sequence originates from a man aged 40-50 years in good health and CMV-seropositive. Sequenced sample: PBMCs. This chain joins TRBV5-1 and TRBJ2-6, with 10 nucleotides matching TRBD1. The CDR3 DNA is TGCGCCAGCAGCGCGGGGACAGGGGAGGGGACGGGGGCCAACGTCCTGACTTTC. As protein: CASSAGTGEGTGANVLTF.